This entry lists 3 T cell receptor beta chains sequenced from one sample in a study of shared clonotypes between healthy human individuals. Using immunoSEQ multiplex PCR, the repertoire was profiled, and TCRdb retains in-frame clones only, with some absent. In the table there are roughly 500,000 clones, 60% to 80% of which are singletons. The sequencing input was PBMCs. The receptors come from a woman aged 40 to 50 in good health. Some clones in this sample may be carry-over from other donors' samples.

This rearrangement joins TRBV5-1 to TRBJ2-5, with TRBD2 as a possible D gene (6 bases). V was pared by 4 bases and J by 5 bases, with 12 bases between. This CDR3 contains 13 residues. The V gene's germline CDR1 is SGHRS and CDR2 YFSETQ. In DNA, the CDR3 is TGCGCCAGCAGCGAAGCTAGCGAGGAGACCCAGTACTTC. Translated, it gives CASSEASEETQYF.

The J gene is TRBJ2-4, the V gene TRBV19, with 8 bases aligning to TRBD2. Germline V gene sequence: CDR1 LNHDA, CDR2 SQIVND (reference sequence). This CDR3 region has 14 residues. Germline trimming cut 4 bases from V and 8 bases from J; bases unmatched to any gene: 7. CDR3 coding DNA: TGTGCCAGTAGTAGGAGCGGGAGTGGTGACATTCAGTACTTC. Residues: CASSRSGSGDIQYF.

The chain recombines TRBV15 with TRBJ2-2; D gene uncertain. V shed 0 bases and J shed 5 bases, with 4 bases lying between them. Germline V lookup: CDR1 LNHNV, CDR2 YYDKDF (reference sequence). CDR3 size: 13 residues. The DNA for the CDR3 is TGTGCCACCAGCAGAGAAAGAACCGGGGAGCTGTTTTTT. Encoded protein: CATSRERTGELFF.